The 10 T cell receptor beta chains presented below share a single source sample, sequenced in a study of blood T cells in healthy people across ages. Next came a second PCR, run for about 6 to 12 cycles, which used a sample-barcoded 5' primer along with a J-beta primer mix. Each CDR3 protein gets one entry after TCRdb re-called the 5' RACE reads with MiXCR. The sample includes some 1,800,000 distinct CDR3 sequences, around 42% of them seen just once. The sample consisted of blood. These receptors were collected from a human donor in good health.

This chain connects TRBV5-1 to TRBJ2-4; 7 bases match TRBD1. The better agreement between TRBJ2-7 and the DNA end casts doubt on the J call. There are 13 residues in the CDR3. Germline loops: CDR1 SGHRS, CDR2 YFSETQ. This chain's CDR3 is CASRQGNNYEQYF. CDR3 DNA: TGCGCCAGCAGACAGGGGAATAACTACGAGCAGTACTTC.

This chain links TRBV5-1 with TRBJ2-3, with D possibly TRBD2 on 6 matching bases. Trimming took off 4 bases at V and 4 bases at J, with 13 bases between the two ends. This CDR3 has 14 residues. Germline CDR1 is SGHRS and CDR2 is YFSETQ. CDR3 protein: CASSPRRDSDTQYF. The CDR3 DNA reads TGCGCCAGCAGCCCTCGGAGGGACTCAGATACGCAGTATTTT.

For this clonotype: A much larger clone differs by one base, so this may be a read error. The chain couples TRBV7-8 to TRBJ2-1, with 8 nucleotides matching TRBD1. Germline CDR1 and CDR2: SGHVS and FQNEAQ. The V and J ends lost 6 bases and 10 bases, in that order; junction bases with no gene match: 8. This CDR3 contains 13 residues. CDR3 bases: TGTGCCAGCAGGAGCAGGGGGCTGGTGGAGCAGTTCTTC. As protein: CASRSRGLVEQFF.

V is TRBV24-1 and J is TRBJ2-5; no reliable D call. CDR1 and CDR2 (germline): KGHDR, SFDVKD. V was shortened by 1 base and J by 2 bases, with 10 bases between the two germline ends. The length of the CDR3 is 15 residues. The CDR3 loop reads CATSDLGPLQETQYF. The DNA for the CDR3 is TGTGCCACCAGTGATTTAGGTCCATTACAAGAGACCCAGTACTTC.

This clonotype has just a few counts. This chain links TRBV20-1 with TRBJ1-6; TRBD1 matches at 9 bases. Germline CDR1 reads DFQATT; CDR2 reads SNEGSKA (reference sequence). Losses at the gene ends were 1 base for V and 7 bases for J; bases not matched to a gene: 5. CDR3 length: 15 residues. The CDR3 nucleotides are TGCAGTGCTAGAGTTACAGGGGGCGGGAATTCACCCCTCCACTTT. Translated, it gives CSARVTGGGNSPLHF.

This clonotype was found a few times. V usage is TRBV3-1 and J usage is TRBJ2-7; the D is unclear. V was trimmed by 1 base and J by 0 bases, leaving 13 bases between them. Germline V gene data show CDR1 as LGHDT and CDR2 as YNNKEL (reference sequence). The CDR3 totals 16 residues. The CDR3, as DNA: TGTGCCAGCAGCCAAGGTTTAGGAGAGAGCTCCTACGAGCAGTACTTC. This translates into CASSQGLGESSYEQYF.

This clonotype was seen a handful of times. V and J are TRBV20-1 and TRBJ2-7; D is possibly TRBD2 (6 bases). Germline CDR1 reads DFQATT; CDR2 reads SNEGSKA (reference sequence). V was cut by 3 bases and J by 2 bases, with 23 bases left in between. CDR3 length equals 17 residues. The CDR3 is CSASSIFGASVPYEQYF. For the CDR3, the DNA is TGCAGTGCTAGCAGTATTTTTGGGGCTAGCGTCCCCTACGAGCAGTACTTC.

This clonotype has only a few counts. The rearrangement links TRBV7-2 to TRBJ2-3, with 8 bases fitting TRBD1. Per germline, CDR1 SGHTA and CDR2 FQGNSA. The CDR3 sequence is 17 residues long. Trimming at V came to 6 bases and at J to 5 bases, leaving 16 bases not matched to a gene. The chain's CDR3 is CASRGTGHFIFQDTQYF. As DNA, the CDR3 is TGTGCCAGCAGGGGGACAGGTCATTTCATATTCCAAGATACGCAGTATTTT. Using reference TRBV7-2 and TRBJ2-3 for the parts outside the CDR3, the full variable domain is GAGVSQSPSNKVTEKGKDVELRCDPISGHTALYWYRQSLGQGLEFLIYFQGNSAPDKSGLPSDRFSAERTGGSVSTLTIQRTQQEDSAVYLCASRGTGHFIFQDTQYFGPGTRLTVL.

The chain couples TRBV12-3 or TRBV12-4 to TRBJ2-7; 7 nucleotides line up with TRBD1. The J segment lost 5 bases and the V segment lost 6 bases, leaving 13 bases of the junction unmatched. The CDR3 extends over 15 amino acids. The CDR3 DNA reads as TGTGCCAGCAGACTAGGGGGCCCCGCGACTCACGAGCAGTACTTC. Residues: CASRLGGPATHEQYF.

As to this clonotype: An end of the junction does not agree with germline; a read error may underlie this. V and J are TRBV29-1 and TRBJ1-2; D call uncertain. The germline CDR1 and CDR2 sequences are SQVTM and ANQGSEA. The CDR3 consists of 14 residues. The CDR3 here is CCVDVRNANYGYTF. The DNA for the CDR3 is TGCTGCGTTGATGTAAGGAACGCCAACTATGGCTACACCTTC. The full variable domain, completed using reference TRBV29-1 and TRBJ1-2, is SAVISQKPSRDICQRGTSLTIQCQVDSQVTMMFWYRQQPGQSLTLIATANQGSEATYESGFVIDKFPISRPNLTFSTLTVSNMSPEDSSIYLCCVDVRNANYGYTFGSGTRLTVV.